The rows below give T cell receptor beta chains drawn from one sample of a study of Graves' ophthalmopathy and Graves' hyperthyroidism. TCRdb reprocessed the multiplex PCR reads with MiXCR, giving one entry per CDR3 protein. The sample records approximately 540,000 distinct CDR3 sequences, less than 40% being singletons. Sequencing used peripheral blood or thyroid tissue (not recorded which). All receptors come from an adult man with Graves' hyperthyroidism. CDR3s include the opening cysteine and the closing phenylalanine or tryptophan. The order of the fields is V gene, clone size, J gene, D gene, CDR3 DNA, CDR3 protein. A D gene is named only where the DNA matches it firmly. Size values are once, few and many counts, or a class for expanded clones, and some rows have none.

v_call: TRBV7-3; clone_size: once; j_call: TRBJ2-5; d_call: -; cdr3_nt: TGTGCCAGCAGCTTCAATCCCAGGGGATTCCAAGAGACCCAGTACTTC; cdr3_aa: CASSFNPRGFQETQYF
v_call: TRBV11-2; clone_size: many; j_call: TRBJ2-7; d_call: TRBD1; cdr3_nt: TGTGCCAGCAGGGCTTTACAGGGGAACGAGCAGTACTTC; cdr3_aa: CASRALQGNEQYF
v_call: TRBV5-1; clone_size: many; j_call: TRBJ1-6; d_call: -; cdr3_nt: TGCGCCAGCAGCTTGGGTGACAGTGATTCACCCCTCCACTTT; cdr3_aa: CASSLGDSDSPLHF
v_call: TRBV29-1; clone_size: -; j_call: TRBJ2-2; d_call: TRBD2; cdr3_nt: TGCAGCGTTGACCGGACTAGCGGGGGGTGGGAGAACACCGGGGAGCTGTTTTTT; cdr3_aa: CSVDRTSGGWENTGELFF
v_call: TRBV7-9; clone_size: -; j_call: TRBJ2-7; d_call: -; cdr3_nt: TGTGCCAGCAGCTTATCGTGGGGCTACGAGCAGTACTTC; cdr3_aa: CASSLSWGYEQYF
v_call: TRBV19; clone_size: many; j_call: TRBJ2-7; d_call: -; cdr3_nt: TGTGCCAGTAGTTCGTGGACAGGACTAGGGGTATCCGAGCAGTACTTC; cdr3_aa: CASSSWTGLGVSEQYF
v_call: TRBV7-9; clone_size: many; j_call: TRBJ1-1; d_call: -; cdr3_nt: TGTGCCAGCAGCTTAGCGAGCGGGGCCATCACTGAAGCTTTCTTT; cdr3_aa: CASSLASGAITEAFF
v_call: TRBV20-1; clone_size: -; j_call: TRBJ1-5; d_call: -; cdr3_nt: TGCAGCGCTAGAATCAGTCTAAGAAATAGCAATCAGCCCCAGCATTTT; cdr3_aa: CSARISLRNSNQPQHF
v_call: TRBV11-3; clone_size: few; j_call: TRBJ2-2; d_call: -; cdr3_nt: TGTGCCAGCAGCCAAGATCACCGGTCTAGAGCGTGGGACACCGGGGAGCTGTTTTTT; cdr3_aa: CASSQDHRSRAWDTGELFF
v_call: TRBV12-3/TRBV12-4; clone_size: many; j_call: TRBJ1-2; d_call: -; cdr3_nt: TGTGCCAGCAGCCCCCCCGGTGGGTATGGCTACACCTTC; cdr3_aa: CASSPPGGYGYTF
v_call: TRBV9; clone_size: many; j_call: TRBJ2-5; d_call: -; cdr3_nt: TGTGCCAGCAGCGTAGCAGGGGAGACCCAGTACTTC; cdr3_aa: CASSVAGETQYF
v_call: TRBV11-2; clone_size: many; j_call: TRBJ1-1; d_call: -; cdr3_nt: TGTGCCAGCAGCTTACAGGGGTCGATGGTCACTGAAGCTTTCTTT; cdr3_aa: CASSLQGSMVTEAFF
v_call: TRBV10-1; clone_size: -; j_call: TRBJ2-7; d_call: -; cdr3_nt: TGCGCCAGCAGTGAGTCGCCTAGCCACGAGCAGTACTTC; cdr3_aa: CASSESPSHEQYF
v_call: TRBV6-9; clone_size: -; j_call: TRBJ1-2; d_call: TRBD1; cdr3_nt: TGTGCCAGCAGTGAATCACAGGGGTTTGGTGGCTACACCTTC; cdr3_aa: CASSESQGFGGYTF
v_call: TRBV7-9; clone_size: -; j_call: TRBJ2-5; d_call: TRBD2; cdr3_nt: TGTGCCAGCAGTGAATTTGGACTAGCGGGGGGTCCCCAACAAGAGACCCAGTACTTC; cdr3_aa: CASSEFGLAGGPQQETQYF
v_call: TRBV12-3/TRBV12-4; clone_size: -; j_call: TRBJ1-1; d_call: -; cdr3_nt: TGTGCCAGCAGTTTCCCATACAGACGCATGAACACTGAAGCTTTCTTT; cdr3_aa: CASSFPYRRMNTEAFF
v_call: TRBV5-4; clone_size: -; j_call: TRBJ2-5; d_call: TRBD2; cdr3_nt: TGTGCCAGCAGCTTGGACGCTAGCGGGAGTGGTGAGACCCAGTACTTC; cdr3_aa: CASSLDASGSGETQYF
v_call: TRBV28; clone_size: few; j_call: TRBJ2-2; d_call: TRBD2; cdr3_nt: TGTGCCAGTCTACGGGGGGGGAGAACCGGGGAGCTGTTTTTT; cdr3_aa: CASLRGGRTGELFF
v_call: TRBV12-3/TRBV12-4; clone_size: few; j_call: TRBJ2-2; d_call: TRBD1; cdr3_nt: TGTGCCAGCAGTTTGGGGACAGGGTATCCAGGGGAGCTGTTTTTT; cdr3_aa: CASSLGTGYPGELFF
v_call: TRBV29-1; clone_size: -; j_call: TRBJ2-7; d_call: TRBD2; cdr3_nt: TGCAGCTCCTTCGGACTAGCCCCTGGGGATGAGCAGTACTTC; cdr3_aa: CSSFGLAPGDEQYF
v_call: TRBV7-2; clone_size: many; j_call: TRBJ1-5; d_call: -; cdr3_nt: TGTGCCAGCAGCCAGGCGGGGGATCAGCCCCAGCATTTT; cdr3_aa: CASSQAGDQPQHF
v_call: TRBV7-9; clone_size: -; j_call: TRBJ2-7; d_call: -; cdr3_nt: TGTGCCAGCAGTTTAGTCGGCGTCTACGAGCAGTACTTC; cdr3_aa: CASSLVGVYEQYF
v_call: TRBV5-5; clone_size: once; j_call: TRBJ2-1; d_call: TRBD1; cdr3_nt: TGTGCCAGCAGACACAGGGGGATAAATGAGCAGTTCTTC; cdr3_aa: CASRHRGINEQFF